This entry features one T cell receptor beta chain sequence. The method was immunoSEQ multiplex PCR; TCRdb's version includes in-frame clones alone and lacks a portion of them. Among 46,000 or so clones listed, over 85% were seen once. This entry is derived from a study of control samples from healthy donors and cancer patients. The CDR3 is 14 amino acids. Germline V gives CDR1 MDHEN, CDR2 SYDVKM. V shed 3 bases and J shed 6 bases, with 11 bases lying between them. The gene calls are TRBV28 and TRBJ2-2; TRBD2 might be the D (5 bases). This TCR was sampled from a woman between 45 and 60 years old with head and neck cancer. Material for sequencing was PBMCs. The CDR3 DNA follows: TGTGCCAGCAGTTTTGAGGGTGGCCCCGGGGAGCTGTTTTTT. Translated: CASSFEGGPGELFF.